This T cell receptor beta chain appears in the sequencing data of a study of T cells in Graves' hyperthyroidism and ophthalmopathy. The wider study: Upon initial diagnosis and before any treatment, peripheral blood was collected.

The CDR3 regions of TCR beta were amplified from RNA transcripts. Using the HTBI primer set, a first-round RT-PCR was run on the TCR CDR3. In TCRdb, the multiplex PCR reads were re-called with MiXCR into one record per CDR3 protein. Among around 560,000 distinct CDR3 sequences listed, approximately 16% were seen once. The CDR3 sequence is 14 residues long. V lost 3 bases, J lost 4 bases, and 9 bases lay in between. Germline V gives CDR1 SGHTA, CDR2 FQGNSA. Study findings and constraints: Prediction of ophthalmopathy progression came a median about 6 months pre-onset.

This clonotype was observed a handful of times. Its antigen is currently unknown. The clonotype comes from a woman aged 18-35 years with Graves' hyperthyroidism. The chain joins TRBV7-2 to TRBJ1-4, with D hard to call. The sample consisted of blood. CDR3 residues: CASSFGRFNEKLFF. CDR3 bases: TGTGCCAGCAGCTTTGGGCGCTTTAATGAAAAACTGTTTTTT. The full variable domain, rest sourced from reference TRBV7-2 and TRBJ1-4, is GAGVSQSPSNKVTEKGKDVELRCDPISGHTALYWYRQSLGQGLEFLIYFQGNSAPDKSGLPSDRFSAERTGGSVSTLTIQRTQQEDSAVYLCASSFGRFNEKLFFGSGTQLSVL.